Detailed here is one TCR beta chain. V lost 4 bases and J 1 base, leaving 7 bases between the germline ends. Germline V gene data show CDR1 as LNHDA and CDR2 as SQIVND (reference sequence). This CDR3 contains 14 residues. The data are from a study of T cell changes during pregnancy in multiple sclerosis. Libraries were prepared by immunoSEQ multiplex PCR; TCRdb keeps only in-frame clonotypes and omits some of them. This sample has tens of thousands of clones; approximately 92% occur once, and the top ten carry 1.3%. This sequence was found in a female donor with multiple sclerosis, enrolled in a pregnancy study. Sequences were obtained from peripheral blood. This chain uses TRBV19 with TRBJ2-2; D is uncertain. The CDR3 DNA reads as TGTGCCAGTAGTAATGGCAGGAACACCGGGGAGCTGTTTTTT. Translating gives CASSNGRNTGELFF.